The rows below give T cell receptor beta chains drawn from one sample of a study of blood T cell repertoires in COVID-19. The method was immunoSEQ multiplex PCR; TCRdb's version includes in-frame clones alone and lacks a portion of them. Here the sample spans approximately 290,000 clones, about 89% being singletons. Sample: peripheral blood. The receptors here all came from a man aged 30 to 45 with acute or convalescent COVID-19. Both conserved end residues are part of each CDR3. The order of the fields is V gene, D gene, J gene, clone size, CDR3 protein, CDR3 DNA. The D gene is left open where the match is weak. Size tells how often a clone was seen (once, few, many) or the class of an expanded clone, and some rows leave it out.

TRBV5-5,NA,TRBJ1-1,NA,CASTLPGNTEAFF,TGTGCCAGCACCCTACCCGGGAACACTGAAGCTTTCTTT
TRBV5-1,NA,TRBJ1-3,NA,CASSLSGESSGNTIYF,TGCGCCAGCAGCTTGTCGGGTGAGAGCTCTGGAAACACCATATATTTT
TRBV11-2,TRBD1,TRBJ2-2,NA,CASSLRDRYTGELFF,TGTGCCAGCAGCTTAAGGGACAGGTATACCGGGGAGCTGTTTTTT
TRBV5-1,TRBD1,TRBJ1-2,NA,CASSSRPGQGVNYGYTF,TGCGCCAGCAGCTCGAGACCGGGACAGGGCGTAAACTATGGCTACACCTTC
TRBV6-5,NA,TRBJ1-1,NA,CASSYDGEGNTEAFF,TGTGCCAGCAGTTACGACGGGGAGGGGAACACTGAAGCTTTCTTT
TRBV18,NA,TRBJ1-1,few,CASSTDTEAFF,TGTGCCAGCTCCACTGACACTGAAGCTTTCTTT
TRBV10-1,NA,TRBJ1-5,few,CASHLQGYSNQPQHF,TGCGCCAGCCACCTACAGGGATATAGCAATCAGCCCCAGCATTTT
TRBV27,TRBD2,TRBJ2-7,NA,CASRQLAGSSYEQYF,TGTGCCAGCCGACAACTAGCGGGGAGCTCCTACGAGCAGTACTTC
TRBV19,NA,TRBJ2-1,NA,CASSIDGSSYNEQFF,TGTGCCAGTAGTATAGATGGCAGTTCCTACAATGAGCAGTTCTTC
TRBV11-3,TRBD1,TRBJ1-1,few,CASSTRTGGDAFF,TGTGCCAGCAGCACCCGAACAGGGGGAGACGCTTTCTTT
TRBV9,TRBD2,TRBJ2-2,NA,CASSVRREGTGELFF,TGTGCCAGCAGCGTACGGCGGGAGGGCACCGGGGAGCTGTTTTTT
TRBV12-3/TRBV12-4,TRBD2,TRBJ2-3,NA,CASSLRGSRYF,TGTGCCAGCAGTTTACGCGGGAGTCGGTATTTT
TRBV30,TRBD1,TRBJ1-4,NA,CAWSVGTGAKKLFF,TGTGCCTGGAGTGTAGGGACAGGGGCCAAAAAACTGTTTTTT
TRBV10-3,TRBD1,TRBJ1-1,NA,CAIAQSGQGASEAFF,TGTGCCATCGCCCAATCGGGACAGGGGGCGTCTGAAGCTTTCTTT
TRBV30,NA,TRBJ1-1,NA,CAWRRKATGGTEAFF,TGTGCCTGGAGAAGAAAGGCGACGGGAGGGACTGAAGCTTTCTTT
TRBV28,NA,TRBJ1-5,NA,CASSLVLNNQPQHF,TGTGCCAGCAGCCTGGTACTGAACAATCAGCCCCAGCATTTT
TRBV6-1,NA,TRBJ1-2,NA,CASSEELPRGYTF,TGTGCCAGCAGTGAAGAACTGCCCCGGGGCTACACCTTC
TRBV7-3,NA,TRBJ1-3,NA,CASSFLPGRGIENTIYF,TGTGCCAGCAGTTTCCTCCCTGGGCGGGGGATAGAAAACACCATATATTTT
TRBV27,TRBD2,TRBJ2-7,NA,CASRDSGRGYEQYF,TGTGCCAGCAGAGATAGCGGGAGGGGCTACGAGCAGTACTTC
TRBV10-1,TRBD1,TRBJ1-2,NA,CASSPGTGVYGSYGYTF,TGCGCCAGCAGCCCCGGGACAGGGGTTTACGGAAGCTATGGCTACACCTTC
TRBV7-2,TRBD1,TRBJ1-3,NA,CASSPGTGWSNTIYF,TGTGCCAGCAGCCCCGGGACAGGGTGGTCTAACACCATATATTTT
TRBV5-1,NA,TRBJ2-1,NA,CASNTGGANNEQFF,TGCGCCAGCAACACAGGTGGGGCTAACAATGAGCAGTTCTTC
TRBV5-1,NA,TRBJ1-4,NA,CASSSLATNEKLFF,TGCGCCAGCAGCTCACTAGCAACTAATGAAAAACTGTTTTTT
TRBV6-5,NA,TRBJ1-5,NA,CASTRGAGSNQPQHF,TGTGCCAGCACTCGGGGGGCAGGATCAAATCAGCCCCAGCATTTT
TRBV27,NA,TRBJ1-2,NA,CASSSGAVNYGYTF,TGTGCCAGCAGCTCCGGAGCCGTAAACTATGGCTACACCTTC
TRBV3-1/TRBV3-2,TRBD2,TRBJ2-3,NA,CASSQDPWGAGGDTQYF,TGTGCCAGCAGCCAAGATCCTTGGGGGGCGGGGGGAGATACGCAGTATTTT
TRBV11-2,TRBD1,TRBJ2-1,NA,CASSIRQGIEQFF,TGTGCCAGCAGCATACGACAGGGGATTGAGCAGTTCTTC
TRBV3-1/TRBV3-2,TRBD1,TRBJ1-2,NA,CASSQFGQGPNYGYTF,TGTGCCAGCAGCCAATTCGGACAGGGCCCGAACTATGGCTACACCTTC
TRBV5-1,TRBD2,TRBJ2-7,few,CASSSGVGLDHEQYF,TGCGCCAGCAGCTCGGGAGTGGGACTAGACCACGAGCAGTACTTC
TRBV30,NA,TRBJ2-3,NA,CAWRGVGGNTQYF,TGTGCCTGGAGGGGGGTAGGGGGAAATACGCAGTATTTT
TRBV10-2,TRBD1,TRBJ2-3,few,CASHDTGATTDTQYF,TGCGCCAGCCATGACACAGGGGCTACCACAGATACGCAGTATTTT
TRBV2,NA,TRBJ1-1,NA,CASRKGGGLSTEAFF,TGTGCCAGCAGGAAGGGAGGGGGTCTTAGCACTGAAGCTTTCTTT
TRBV2,TRBD2,TRBJ2-5,NA,CATKGGEETQYF,TGTGCCACCAAGGGAGGGGAAGAGACCCAGTACTTC
TRBV5-1,TRBD2,TRBJ2-2,NA,CASSFIAGANTGELFF,TGCGCCAGCAGCTTCATAGCGGGGGCGAACACCGGGGAGCTGTTTTTT
TRBV3-1/TRBV3-2,NA,TRBJ1-3,NA,CASSLRGYGNTIYF,TGTGCCAGCAGCCTCCGGGGGTACGGAAACACCATATATTTT
TRBV18,NA,TRBJ1-2,NA,CASSPPTGLYGYTF,TGTGCCAGCTCACCACCCACAGGGCTCTATGGCTACACCTTC
TRBV30,TRBD1,TRBJ2-1,NA,CAWSASRGRGRSEQFF,TGTGCCTGGAGCGCCTCAAGAGGCAGGGGGCGAAGTGAGCAGTTCTTC
TRBV7-9,TRBD2,TRBJ2-5,NA,CASSLSGGYQETQYF,TGTGCCAGCAGCTTAAGCGGGGGGTACCAAGAGACCCAGTACTTC
TRBV6-4,TRBD1,TRBJ1-3,few,CASSDSRTGGAGGNTIYF,TGTGCCAGCAGTGACTCGAGGACAGGGGGCGCGGGTGGAAACACCATATATTTT
TRBV5-6,NA,TRBJ1-4,NA,CASSLSGGTNEKLFF,TGTGCCAGCAGCTTGTCCGGGGGAACGAATGAAAAACTGTTTTTT
TRBV6-5,NA,TRBJ2-2,NA,CASRQGNTGELFF,TGTGCCAGCAGACAGGGAAACACCGGGGAGCTGTTTTTT
TRBV10-3,TRBD1,TRBJ1-5,NA,CAISPGTGDQPQHF,TGTGCCATCAGCCCGGGGACAGGGGATCAGCCCCAGCATTTT
TRBV19,NA,TRBJ1-6,NA,CASSIFSLAQGYNSPLHF,TGTGCCAGTAGTATATTCTCTTTGGCCCAGGGGTATAATTCACCCCTCCACTTT
TRBV7-9,NA,TRBJ1-5,NA,CASSQNSNQPQHF,TGTGCCAGCAGCCAAAATAGCAATCAGCCCCAGCATTTT
TRBV5-4,TRBD1,TRBJ1-2,NA,CASRFGDRVDYGYTF,TGTGCCAGCAGGTTCGGGGACAGGGTAGACTATGGCTACACCTTC
TRBV5-1,NA,TRBJ2-6,NA,CASSLTVFSGANVLTF,TGCGCCAGCAGCTTGACAGTCTTCTCTGGGGCCAACGTCCTGACTTTC
TRBV6-6,TRBD1,TRBJ1-2,NA,CASIPDRGRGGYTF,TGTGCCAGCATCCCGGACAGGGGGCGCGGTGGCTACACCTTC
TRBV5-1,NA,TRBJ2-2,NA,CASSTTGNTGELFF,TGCGCCAGCAGCACCACAGGGAACACCGGGGAGCTGTTTTTT
TRBV6-5,NA,TRBJ1-5,NA,CASSLESNQPQHF,TGTGCCAGCAGTTTAGAAAGCAATCAGCCCCAGCATTTT